Listed here is a single TCR beta chain. Germline CDR1 MNHEY, CDR2 SVGEGT. This CDR3 is 15 amino acids long. The ends were cut back, 8 bases at V and 10 bases at J, with 26 bases in the middle. The library came from three nested PCR rounds adapted from ARM-PCR protocols. TCRdb called the multiplex PCR reads again in MiXCR, with one record for every CDR3 protein. The sample lists roughly 120,000 distinct CDR3 sequences, 84% occurring once. The template was RNA from unsorted bulk tissue. These data belong to a study of tumor and adjacent non-tumor tissue in lung cancer. This clonotype was sampled from a man between 65 and 79 years old with non-small cell lung cancer. Sequencing input: lung tumor tissue. The chain combines TRBV6-2 or TRBV6-3 with TRBJ1-1, with D tentatively TRBD1 (6 bases). Here the CDR3 DNA reads TGTGCCAGCCGACCTATTGTGGGACAAAGAATAGGAGCTTTCTTT. It codes for CASRPIVGQRIGAFF.